A selection of T cell receptor beta chains follows, all from one sample in a study of T cell responses to AZD1222 COVID-19 vaccine. TCRdb keeps only in-frame clones here, not all; method: immunoSEQ multiplex PCR. There are around 120,000 clones in the sample; roughly 91% occur only once, and around 5.1% lies in the top ten. The sample in question was peripheral blood, obtained 28 days after the second AZD1222 dose. The receptors originated from an adult who received the AZD1222 COVID-19 vaccine. Both conserved end residues are part of each CDR3. Fields, in order: V gene, J gene, clone size, D gene, CDR3 length, CDR3 DNA, CDR3 protein. D genes are given only for firm matches. Clone size appears in some rows only: once, few, many, or a class for an expanded clone.

TRBV9,TRBJ1-6,.,.,16,TGTGCCAGCAGCGACCAGGGGAATTCCTATAATTCACCCCTCCACTTT,CASSDQGNSYNSPLHF
TRBV12-3/TRBV12-4,TRBJ1-2,.,.,11,TGTGCCAGCAGTCAGGACTATGGCTACACCTTC,CASSQDYGYTF
TRBV3-1/TRBV3-2,TRBJ2-7,.,.,9,TGTGCCAGCAGCCAGGGGCAGTACTTC,CASSQGQYF
TRBV4-1,TRBJ1-1,.,TRBD1,16,TGCGCCAGCAGCCAAGAACGGACAGGGGCTATCAGCGAAGCTTTCTTT,CASSQERTGAISEAFF
TRBV7-2,TRBJ1-5,.,.,13,TGTGCCAGCAGCTTAGACAGGGTACGGCCCCAGCATTTT,CASSLDRVRPQHF
TRBV19,TRBJ1-5,.,TRBD1,14,TGTGCCAGCGACAGGGAAGGGAGCAATCAGCCCCAGCATTTT,CASDREGSNQPQHF
TRBV5-1,TRBJ2-2,once,TRBD1,14,TGCGCCAGCAGCTCCGGACAGGGTAACGGGGAGCTGTTTTTT,CASSSGQGNGELFF
TRBV20-1,TRBJ1-5,.,.,14,TGCAGTGCTAGTTTACAGGGTCTGGGTCAGCCCCAGCATTTT,CSASLQGLGQPQHF
TRBV5-1,TRBJ2-3,.,.,12,TGCGCCAGCAGCTTGCGGGGAGATACGCAGTATTTT,CASSLRGDTQYF
TRBV5-4,TRBJ2-7,.,.,15,TGTGCCAGCAGCTTGGAAGCGGACCCGAGCTACGAGCAGTACTTC,CASSLEADPSYEQYF
TRBV7-8,TRBJ1-6,.,.,14,TGTGCCAGCAGCTTATTGGGGAGGGACTCACCCCTCCACTTT,CASSLLGRDSPLHF
TRBV29-1,TRBJ1-1,.,TRBD1,14,TGCAGCGTAATACTGGAGGGGGCCTACACTGAAGCTTTCTTT,CSVILEGAYTEAFF
TRBV6-2/TRBV6-3,TRBJ2-5,.,.,14,TGTGCCAGCAGTCCCATGGTGGGACTTGAGACCCAGTACTTC,CASSPMVGLETQYF
TRBV6-5,TRBJ1-3,.,TRBD1,15,TGTGCCAGCAGGGTAGGACAGGGGGCCGTCAACACCATATATTTT,CASRVGQGAVNTIYF
TRBV6-5,TRBJ2-2,.,.,12,TGTGCCAGCTACGCTCCTGCCGGGGAGCTGTTTTTT,CASYAPAGELFF
TRBV27,TRBJ2-1,.,.,16,TGTGCCAGCAGTTTATCGGGGGGAATCTTCTACAATGAGCAGTTCTTC,CASSLSGGIFYNEQFF
TRBV5-5,TRBJ2-5,.,TRBD1,16,TGTGCCAGCAGCTTCCTAACAGGGGCAATTCAAGAGACCCAGTACTTC,CASSFLTGAIQETQYF
TRBV7-9,TRBJ2-1,few,TRBD1,15,TGTGCCAGCAGCCCCCCAGGGGGACCCTACAATGAGCAGTTCTTC,CASSPPGGPYNEQFF
TRBV2,TRBJ1-1,.,.,13,TGTGCCAGCAGTGAAGCCTCCTATTTCCAGGCTTTCTTT,CASSEASYFQAFF
TRBV7-8,TRBJ1-2,.,.,14,TGTGCCAGCAGCCGTCAGGGACGTAACTATGGCTACACCTTC,CASSRQGRNYGYTF
TRBV27,TRBJ1-5,.,.,14,TGTGCCAGCAGTCCATTCAGGGGAGGTCAGCCCCAGCATTTT,CASSPFRGGQPQHF
TRBV9,TRBJ2-7,.,TRBD1,15,TGTGCCAGCAGCCACGACGGGACAGGGGGCGACGAGCAGTACTTC,CASSHDGTGGDEQYF
TRBV7-9,TRBJ2-1,.,.,15,TGTGCCAGCAGCTTGGGCAGCGCCGAGTGGGATGAGCAGTTCTTC,CASSLGSAEWDEQFF
TRBV5-1,TRBJ2-3,.,.,17,TGCGCCAGCAGCTTGGTCTTAACAGGGTACGGCACAGATACGCAGTATTTT,CASSLVLTGYGTDTQYF
TRBV6-2/TRBV6-3,TRBJ1-6,.,.,17,TGTGCCAGCAGTTACTCGACAGCAAGCTCCTATAATTCACCCCTCCACTTT,CASSYSTASSYNSPLHF
TRBV10-3,TRBJ2-7,.,.,16,TGTGCCATCAGTGAGTCGTTAGGACGGACATCCTACGAGCAGTACTTC,CAISESLGRTSYEQYF
TRBV19,TRBJ1-3,.,.,15,TGTGCCAGTAGTCCCAGAGGGACGGATGGAAACACCATATATTTT,CASSPRGTDGNTIYF
TRBV7-6,TRBJ2-3,.,.,16,TGTGCCAGCAGCCTAATGGGTGGGGGAGTCACAGATACGCAGTATTTT,CASSLMGGGVTDTQYF
TRBV5-6,TRBJ1-3,.,.,16,TGTGCCAGCAGCTCGCCTATGGCTCTTCTTGGAAACACCATATATTTT,CASSSPMALLGNTIYF
TRBV7-9,TRBJ2-4,once,TRBD1,14,TGTGCCAGCAGCTTAGAGGGACAGGGGACCATTCAGTACTTC,CASSLEGQGTIQYF
TRBV6-5,TRBJ2-7,.,.,15,TGTGCCAGCACCCCGCGGAGGGGGGCGGCCTACGAGCAGTACTTC,CASTPRRGAAYEQYF
TRBV20-1,TRBJ1-5,.,.,15,TGCAGTGCTAGTTCAGGGAGGGAGGTCCAAGGGGCCCAGCATTTT,CSASSGREVQGAQHF
TRBV11-2,TRBJ2-7,.,TRBD1,16,TGTGCCAGCAGCTTTGCTCCGGGACAGGGGATCTACGAGCAGTACTTC,CASSFAPGQGIYEQYF
TRBV15,TRBJ1-5,.,TRBD1,15,TGTGCCACCAGCTCCGGGACAGGGGGCAATCAGCCCCAGCATTTT,CATSSGTGGNQPQHF
TRBV4-2,TRBJ2-7,.,.,13,TGTGCCAGCAGCCAAGAATCCTCCTACGAGCAGTACTTC,CASSQESSYEQYF
TRBV3-1/TRBV3-2,TRBJ2-3,.,TRBD2,14,TGTGCCAGCGCCACTAGCGGTAGCACAGATACGCAGTATTTT,CASATSGSTDTQYF
TRBV2,TRBJ2-1,.,TRBD2,14,TGTGCCAGCAGTGTGGGGACTAGTTTGGGTCGGCAGTTCTTC,CASSVGTSLGRQFF
TRBV12-3/TRBV12-4,TRBJ1-4,.,.,13,TGTGCCAGCAGCCAGAATCGGGGAGAAAAACTGTTTTTT,CASSQNRGEKLFF
TRBV23-1,TRBJ1-2,.,.,15,TGCGCCAGCAGTCTTAGGTCGGGCGCTAACTATGGCTACACCTTC,CASSLRSGANYGYTF
TRBV3-1/TRBV3-2,TRBJ1-1,.,TRBD1,16,TGTGCCAGCAGCCAAGCCGCTTGGGACAGGGGGCGGGGAGCTTTCTTT,CASSQAAWDRGRGAFF
TRBV6-5,TRBJ1-1,.,.,13,TGTGCCAGCAGACGCTTAGAGGACACTGAAGCTTTCTTT,CASRRLEDTEAFF
TRBV12-3/TRBV12-4,TRBJ2-2,.,TRBD2,13,TGTGCCAGCAGAACAACTAGCGCCGGGGAGCTGTTTTTT,CASRTTSAGELFF
TRBV5-6,TRBJ1-2,few,.,13,TGTGCCAGCAGCTCCGGGACCAACTATGGCTACACCTTC,CASSSGTNYGYTF
TRBV4-2,TRBJ2-7,few,.,16,TGTGCCAGCAGCCCCTTCACTACTGCGGAGACCTACGAGCAGTACTTC,CASSPFTTAETYEQYF
TRBV10-3,TRBJ1-1,.,.,13,TGTGCCATCAGTGAGGGCCTCGGCACTGAAGCTTTCTTT,CAISEGLGTEAFF
TRBV5-4,TRBJ1-3,.,TRBD1,16,TGTGCCAGCAGCTTAGCAGGGGGCCTGTCTGGAAACACCATATATTTT,CASSLAGGLSGNTIYF
TRBV29-1,TRBJ1-2,once,.,12,TGCAGCCGTTGGTATGGGATTAGCGGCTACACCTTC,CSRWYGISGYTF
TRBV27,TRBJ1-2,once,.,16,TGTGCCAGCAAGGGGACAACCAGGTACGCGGACTATGGCTACACCTTC,CASKGTTRYADYGYTF
TRBV6-4,TRBJ2-1,once,.,16,TGTGCCAGCAGTGACTCACCGCCGTCTCCCAAGAATGAGCAGTTCTTC,CASSDSPPSPKNEQFF
TRBV19,TRBJ1-4,.,.,15,TGTGCCAGTAGTATAAGCCCGGAAAAAAATGAAAAACTGTTTTTT,CASSISPEKNEKLFF
TRBV5-4,TRBJ1-1,.,.,15,TGTGCCAGCAGCGTCGACAGGAGTATGAACACTGAAGCTTTCTTT,CASSVDRSMNTEAFF
TRBV11-2,TRBJ2-1,.,.,14,TGTGCCAGCAGCTTAGATCTCCCCGGGATGGGGCAGTTCTTC,CASSLDLPGMGQFF
TRBV15,TRBJ1-1,.,.,12,TGTGCCACCAGCAGAGACATTACTGAAGCTTTCTTT,CATSRDITEAFF
TRBV5-4,TRBJ2-5,.,TRBD1,15,TGTGCCAGCAGCTTCCGGGACAGGGGTTATGAGACCCAGTACTTC,CASSFRDRGYETQYF
TRBV3-1/TRBV3-2,TRBJ2-1,.,.,16,TGTGCCAGCAGCCCAGGGGGGGGACTTCTCAACAATGAGCAGTTCTTC,CASSPGGGLLNNEQFF
TRBV5-5,TRBJ1-2,.,.,16,TGTGCCAGCAGACTTGGTAGGGCAGGGGCTACGGCGGGCTACACCTTC,CASRLGRAGATAGYTF